The 10 T cell receptor beta chains below all came from one sample that was sequenced in a study of T-cell reconstitution after alpha-beta-depleted transplantation in children. Preparation of the TCRbeta library involved a method that used unique molecular identifiers. TCRdb ran MiXCR on the PCR reads and lists one entry per CDR3 protein. The sample lists fewer than 700,000 distinct CDR3 sequences; 13% were seen once. Sequencing was performed on PBMCs, mostly from graft donor cells, taken 360 days after TCRalphabeta/CD19-depleted stem cell transplant. The receptors come from a male patient younger than 18 who had a stem cell transplant for acute myeloid leukemia, so the T cells may come from the graft donor.

Ten or more counts support this clonotype. J is TRBJ2-1 and V is TRBV20-1; 11 bases fit TRBD2. J was trimmed by 0 bases and V by 3 bases; bases with no gene match: 4. Germline V gene data show CDR1 as DFQATT and CDR2 as SNEGSKA (reference sequence). This CDR3 spans 16 amino acids. For the CDR3, the DNA is TGCAGTGCTAGCCTACTAGCGGGAGACTCCTACAATGAGCAGTTCTTC. This sequence encodes CSASLLAGDSYNEQFF.

In its sample, this clonotype was seen a few times. The rearrangement uses TRBV3-1 and TRBJ2-5; no clear D. This CDR3 comprises 12 residues. Germline CDR1 and CDR2: LGHDT and YNNKEL (reference sequence). Trimming shortened V by 1 base and J by 7 bases, and 7 bases separated the two germline ends. CDR3 sequence: CASSQVVGTQYF. The CDR3, as DNA: TGTGCCAGCAGCCAAGTCGTTGGGACCCAGTACTTC.

This clonotype was observed many times. This sequence joins TRBV27 and TRBJ2-1; D is unclear. From germline, CDR1 is MNHEY and CDR2 SMNVEV (reference sequence). This CDR3 is built from 19 residues. V was pared by 2 bases and J by 8 bases, with 28 bases between. CDR3 residues: CASSLRSPWSGLLQYEQFF. CDR3 coding DNA: TGTGCCAGCAGTTTAAGATCCCCGTGGTCGGGCCTACTTCAATATGAGCAGTTCTTC.

This chain connects TRBV20-1 to TRBJ2-1, with 12 bases identical to TRBD2. Germline CDR1 reads DFQATT; CDR2 reads SNEGSKA (reference sequence). Germline trimming cut 4 bases from V and 0 bases from J; bases unmatched to any gene: 22. CDR3 length: 22 residues. Here the CDR3 reads CSAILVWTSGKYHPSSYNEQFF. The CDR3 nucleotides are TGCAGTGCTATCCTCGTATGGACTAGCGGGAAATACCATCCCAGCTCCTACAATGAGCAGTTCTTC.

The chain carries TRBV7-2 and TRBJ1-5, with 9 bases that match TRBD1. V lost 3 bases, J lost 1 base, and 7 bases stayed unmatched. The CDR3 length is 17 residues. CDR1 and CDR2 (germline): SGHTA, FQGNSA. The CDR3 reads CASSFRTGDKSNQPQHF. In DNA form, the CDR3 reads TGTGCCAGCAGCTTCCGGACAGGGGATAAGAGCAATCAGCCCCAGCATTTT.

The V and J genes are TRBV18 and TRBJ2-7, with 7 bases that match TRBD1. CDR1 is KGHSH and CDR2 is LQKENI in the germline V gene. V dropped 4 bases and J dropped 5; count of bases not matched to a gene: 5. The CDR3 spans 13 residues. The DNA for the CDR3 is TGTGCCAGCTCACATGACAGGGACCACGAGCAGTACTTC. Its protein is CASSHDRDHEQYF.

This clonotype was recorded a few times. The V call is TRBV7-2, the J call TRBJ1-1; D not certain. Trimming left V 5 bases short and J 1 base short, with 11 bases between. The CDR3 extends over 14 amino acids. Germline-derived CDR1 and CDR2 are SGHTA and FQGNSA. CDR3 region: CASSPARQNTEAFF. The DNA for the CDR3 is TGTGCCAGCAGCCCCGCGAGACAGAACACTGAAGCTTTCTTT.

The rearrangement joins TRBV28 to TRBJ2-5, with TRBD2 identical over 8 bases. The trim removed 6 bases at V and 8 bases at J, leaving 14 bases unmatched. Germline values: CDR1 MDHEN, CDR2 SYDVKM. This CDR3 spans 15 amino acids. The CDR3 nucleotides read TGTGCCAGCAGCCCCCGGTGGAGCGGGAGAGGAACCCAGTACTTC. Protein product: CASSPRWSGRGTQYF.

The sample holds a few counts of this clonotype. The rearrangement links TRBV7-2 to TRBJ2-5; D uncertain. The CDR3 is 14 amino acids. Germline lookup yields CDR1 SGHTA and CDR2 FQGNSA. Trimming cost V 1 base and J 2 bases, with 8 bases left between them. The CDR3 DNA sequence: TGTGCCAGCAGCTTAGTCGCCAGGCAAGAGACCCAGTACTTC. Residues: CASSLVARQETQYF.

This clonotype has a count of ten or more. This chain uses TRBV28 with TRBJ2-7; 8 nucleotides agree with TRBD2. Germline values: CDR1 MDHEN, CDR2 SYDVKM. This CDR3 is 13 amino acids long. Trimming at V came to 8 bases and at J to 3 bases, leaving 6 bases not matched to a gene. CDR3 DNA sequence: TGTGCCAGCCGGGAGGGGATAATCTACGAGCAGTACTTC. Translation: CASREGIIYEQYF.